This T cell receptor (beta chain) was recorded in a study of beta chain features in type 1 diabetes. Every isolated RNA sample was fully reverse transcribed, so sequencing captured expressed TCRB transcripts. Measured with immunoSEQ multiplex PCR; TCRdb has only the in-frame clones, and not every one. Of more than 110,000 clones in the sample, about 7% were seen once. The CDR3 spans 15 residues. Germline values: CDR1 SGHDT, CDR2 YYEEEE. The V end was cut by 0 bases, the J end by 4 bases, with 11 bases between. The table lists this clone with a few counts. This TCR came from a woman in her thirties in good health. Source material: central memory CD4+ T cells from blood. The genes are TRBV5-6 and TRBJ2-1; unclear D gene. The CDR3 DNA follows: TGTGCCAGCAGCTTGGAACTCACCAAGTACAATGAGCAGTTCTTC. It codes for CASSLELTKYNEQFF.